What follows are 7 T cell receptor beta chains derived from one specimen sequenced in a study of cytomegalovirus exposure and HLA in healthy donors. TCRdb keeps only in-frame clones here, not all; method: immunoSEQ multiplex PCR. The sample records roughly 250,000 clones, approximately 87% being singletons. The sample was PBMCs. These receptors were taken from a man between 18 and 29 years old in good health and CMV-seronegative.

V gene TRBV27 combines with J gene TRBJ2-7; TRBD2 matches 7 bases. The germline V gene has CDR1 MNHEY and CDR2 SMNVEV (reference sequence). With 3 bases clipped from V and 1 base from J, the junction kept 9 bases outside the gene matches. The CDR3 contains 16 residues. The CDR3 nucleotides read TGTGCCAGCAGTTTTGGGGGAGGGCCGCGATCCTACGAGCAGTACTTC. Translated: CASSFGGGPRSYEQYF.

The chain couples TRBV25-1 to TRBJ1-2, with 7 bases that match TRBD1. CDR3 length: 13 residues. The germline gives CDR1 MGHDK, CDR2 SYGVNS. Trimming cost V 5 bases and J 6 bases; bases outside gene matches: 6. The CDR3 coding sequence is TGTGCCAGCAGTAAACCGGACAGGAATGGCTACACCTTC. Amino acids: CASSKPDRNGYTF.

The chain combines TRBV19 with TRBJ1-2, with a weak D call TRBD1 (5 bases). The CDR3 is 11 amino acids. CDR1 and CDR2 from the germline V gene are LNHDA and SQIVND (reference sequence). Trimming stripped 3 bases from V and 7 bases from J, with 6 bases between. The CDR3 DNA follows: TGTGCCAGTAGTATCGGGGGTGGCTACACCTTC. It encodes CASSIGGGYTF.

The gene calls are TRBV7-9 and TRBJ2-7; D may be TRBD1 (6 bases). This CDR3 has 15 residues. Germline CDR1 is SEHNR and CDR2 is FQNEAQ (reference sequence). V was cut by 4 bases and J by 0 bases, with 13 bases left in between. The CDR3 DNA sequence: TGTGCCAGCAGCTATTTAGGACAGATCTCCTACGAGCAGTACTTC. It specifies CASSYLGQISYEQYF.

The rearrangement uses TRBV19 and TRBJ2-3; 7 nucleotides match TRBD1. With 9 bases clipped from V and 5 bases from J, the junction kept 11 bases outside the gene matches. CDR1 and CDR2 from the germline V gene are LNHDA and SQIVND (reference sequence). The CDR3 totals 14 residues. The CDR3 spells CASATGEHVDTQYF. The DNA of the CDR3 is TGTGCCAGCGCCACAGGGGAGCATGTAGATACGCAGTATTTT.

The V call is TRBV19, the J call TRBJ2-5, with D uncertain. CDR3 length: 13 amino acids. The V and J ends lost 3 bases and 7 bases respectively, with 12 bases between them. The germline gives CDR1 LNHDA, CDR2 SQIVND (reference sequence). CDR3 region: CASSIGGRGTQYF. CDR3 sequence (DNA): TGTGCCAGTAGTATCGGTGGTAGAGGGACCCAGTACTTC.

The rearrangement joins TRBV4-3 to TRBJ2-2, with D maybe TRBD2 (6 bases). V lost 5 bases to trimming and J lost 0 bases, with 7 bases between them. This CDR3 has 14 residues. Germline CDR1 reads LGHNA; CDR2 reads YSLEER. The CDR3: CASSSGANTGELFF. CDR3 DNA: TGCGCCAGCAGCTCGGGAGCGAACACCGGGGAGCTGTTTTTT.